One sample yielded the 4 T cell receptor beta chains listed below, sequenced in a study of PD-L1 blockade in urothelial cancer (dated by TCRdb to 2017 to 2019). The time point label for this specimen denotes: pretreatment peripheral blood. The library was prepared using the immunoSEQ multiplex PCR assay. What TCRdb holds here is the immuneACCESS table cut down to in-frame rearrangements. Part of the clones is not present; checked against another copy, under half of the missing clones reflect an unresolved V gene, and the others are unexplained. The sample table records fewer than 65,000 clones; approximately 80% of these occur just once. About 1.6% of the sample is held by the ten biggest clonotypes. Here the sequenced sample was PBMCs, taken around atezolizumab (anti-PD-L1) treatment. Source of these receptors: a man in his sixties or seventies with urothelial cancer.

V gene TRBV7-2 combines with J gene TRBJ2-2, with D hard to call. The CDR3 consists of 14 residues. Trimming left V 4 bases short and J 6 bases short, with 12 bases between. Germline CDR1 and CDR2: SGHTA and FQGNSA. CDR3 sequence: CASSSRVAAGELFF. CDR3 in DNA: TGTGCCAGCAGCTCCCGGGTAGCCGCCGGGGAGCTGTTTTTT.

The DNA for the CDR3 is TGTGCCAGCAGCAACCAAGGCCCACCAAGGGGCACTGAAGCTTTCTTT. Residues: CASSNQGPPRGTEAFF. The rearrangement links TRBV21-1 to TRBJ1-1; the table's D call, TRBD1, has no DNA check behind it. TRBV21-1 has pseudogene status. The CDR3 has 16 amino acids.

The chain uses TRBV7-2 and TRBJ2-3, with 7 bases matching TRBD2. CDR1 and CDR2 (germline): SGHTA, FQGNSA. This CDR3 spans 15 amino acids. The V segment lost 0 bases and the J segment 7 bases; nucleotides outside the gene matches: 7. This CDR3 reads CASSLAGEGGYTQYF. Here the CDR3 DNA reads TGTGCCAGCAGCTTAGCGGGGGAGGGAGGATATACGCAGTATTTT.

This clone has only one observation. CDR3 in DNA: TGTGCCAGCAGCCAAGATCCGGGAGCACGGTACGAGCAGTACTTC. Translation: CASSQDPGARYEQYF. The rearrangement joins TRBV4-2 to TRBJ2-7, with a tentative D call TRBD2 (6 bases). The CDR3 is 15 residues long. Germline V gene data show CDR1 as LGHNA and CDR2 as YNFKEQ. V was cut by 0 bases and J by 4 bases, with 13 bases left in between.